This T cell receptor (beta chain) was identified during a study of CD8+ T cells in alopecia areata. The sorting of PBMCs gave CD4+ and CD8+ T cells. This CDR3 is built from 15 residues. Germline values: CDR1 SGDLS, CDR2 YYNGEE. V shed 4 bases and J shed 3 bases, with 13 bases lying between them. Investigators isolated RNA and reverse transcribed it into cDNA to act as the sequencing template. TCRdb keeps only in-frame clones here, not all; method: immunoSEQ multiplex PCR. The sample yields 200,000 to 250,000 clones, 50% to 65% seen once. The receptor's source is a human donor with alopecia areata. The specimen comprised CD4+ T cells sorted from blood, sampled at week 0. The V and J genes are TRBV9 and TRBJ2-2; D is ambiguous. CDR3 in amino acids: CASSSRTRDTGELFF. The CDR3 DNA follows: TGTGCCAGCAGCTCCCGAACGCGAGACACCGGGGAGCTGTTTTTT.